Here is one TCR beta chain with its context. These data originate in a study of siplizumab effects on memory and regulatory T cells. Germline V CDR1 and CDR2: GTSNPN, SVGIG (reference sequence). Trimming cost V 0 bases and J 2 bases, with 10 bases left between them. The CDR3 consists of 14 residues. Produced via immunoSEQ multiplex PCR; TCRdb's table is partial and in-frame only. The sample lists tens of thousands of clones, approximately 88% occurring once. The J gene is TRBJ1-1, the V gene TRBV30, with D perhaps TRBD1 (6 bases). Material: Tregs sorted from blood. This TCR derives from a human donor in good health. The CDR3 DNA reads TGTGCCTGGAGTGTACGGGGGGGCAACACTGAAGCTTTCTTT. Amino acids: CAWSVRGGNTEAFF.